This record covers a single T cell receptor (beta chain). The antigen remains unidentified. Expressed TCRB transcripts were sequenced because the isolated RNA had all been reverse transcribed beforehand. The data were produced by immunoSEQ multiplex PCR, yet TCRdb's version contains in-frame clones alone and is incomplete. This table has around 160,000 clones, 8% to 8.5% appearing once. This record comes from a study of beta chain features in type 1 diabetes. Study-level findings and limits: Type 1 diabetes patients had TCRB CDR3s that were shorter (moderately but significantly so) in all four CD4+ subsets.

The sample taken for sequencing was central memory CD4+ T cells from blood. This TCR was sampled from a woman between 18 and 29 years old with type 1 diabetes.

CDR3 loop: CASSSGTSSDTQYF. The CDR3 nucleotides are TGTGCCAGCAGTTCGGGGACATCTTCAGATACGCAGTATTTT. The chain couples TRBV5-6 to TRBJ2-3; D is possibly TRBD1 (6 bases). The CDR3 runs to 14 residues. CDR1 SGHDT and CDR2 YYEEEE come from the germline V gene. V lost 5 bases to trimming and J lost 4 bases, with 14 bases between them.